This TCR beta chain was obtained from a study of blood T cells in healthy people across ages. Study results and caveats: Without sorted subsets, naive and antigen-experienced compartments could not be conclusively compared. Donor CMV status, an unknown factor, possibly confounded changes in expanded clonotypes.

With a J-beta primer mix and a sample-barcoded 5' primer, a second PCR ran 7 to 11 cycles. TCRdb re-derived calls from the 5' RACE reads in MiXCR, one entry per CDR3 protein. The sample carries about 630,000 distinct CDR3 sequences, 21% recorded once. Trimming left V 3 bases short and J 10 bases short, with 13 bases between. Germline V gene data show CDR1 as SGHTA and CDR2 as FQGNSA. The CDR3 consists of 13 residues. A note on this clonotype: Its antigen is unidentified.

The specimen sequenced was blood. This rearrangement joins TRBV7-2 to TRBJ2-1; D is possibly TRBD2 (7 bases). The receptor comes from a man aged 65-85 years in good health. CDR3 sequence reads: CASSFGGGGEQFF. CDR3 in DNA: TGTGCCAGCAGCTTCGGGGGAGGGGGGGAGCAGTTCTTC. Looking up the rest from reference TRBV7-2 and TRBJ2-1 gives the full variable domain: GAGVSQSPSNKVTEKGKDVELRCDPISGHTALYWYRQSLGQGLEFLIYFQGNSAPDKSGLPSDRFSAERTGGSVSTLTIQRTQQEDSAVYLCASSFGGGGEQFFGPGTRLTVL.